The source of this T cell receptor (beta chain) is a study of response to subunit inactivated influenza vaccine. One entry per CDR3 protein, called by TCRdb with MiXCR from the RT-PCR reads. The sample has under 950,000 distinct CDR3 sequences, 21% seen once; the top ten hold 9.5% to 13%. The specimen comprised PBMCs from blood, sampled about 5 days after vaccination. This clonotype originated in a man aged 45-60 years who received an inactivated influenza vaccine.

The CDR3 loop is CAISGPAGWEQYF. Here the CDR3 DNA reads TGTGCCATCAGTGGGCCAGCGGGATGGGAGCAGTACTTC. This chain joins TRBV10-3 and TRBJ2-7; 7 bases align to TRBD2. The CDR3 extends over 13 amino acids. The V segment lost 4 bases and the J segment 7 bases; nucleotides outside the gene matches: 7. CDR1 is ENHRY and CDR2 is SYGVKD in the germline V gene.